This T cell receptor (beta chain) was sequenced during a study of identifying expanded T cells in peripheral blood. Healthy donors had no documented immune events, such as infections, while sampled. Of note for this clone: Its antigen is not known.

Profiling relied on immunoSEQ multiplex PCR, and the TCRdb table lists in-frame clones only, not all of them. The table lists 95,000 to 100,000 clones, approximately 88% of them singletons. V was trimmed by 0 bases and J by 5 bases, leaving 5 bases between them. This CDR3 contains 12 residues. CDR1 and CDR2 (germline): SGHRS, YFSETQ. Study-level results: Clone count variance between roughly 2-week samples rose with total template count. Over approximately two and four weeks, about 15 and 19 clones changed, versus approximately 1.1 between replicates.

Sequenced sample: blood. This receptor was taken from a person aged 18-70 years in good health. This sequence joins TRBV5-1 and TRBJ2-5; no clear D. The DNA of the CDR3 is TGCGCCAGCAGCTTGGCTGGGGAGACCCAGTACTTC. This sequence encodes CASSLAGETQYF.